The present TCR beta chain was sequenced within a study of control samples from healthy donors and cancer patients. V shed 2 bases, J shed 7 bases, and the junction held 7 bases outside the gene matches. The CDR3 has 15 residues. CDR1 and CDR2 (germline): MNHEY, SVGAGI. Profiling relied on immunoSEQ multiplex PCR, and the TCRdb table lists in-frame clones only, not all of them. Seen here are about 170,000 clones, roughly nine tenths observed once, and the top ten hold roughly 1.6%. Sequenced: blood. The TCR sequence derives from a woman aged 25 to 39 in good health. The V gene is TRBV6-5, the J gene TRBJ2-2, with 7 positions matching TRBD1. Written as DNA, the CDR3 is TGTGCCAGCAGTTACATCGGACAGGTCCTCGGGGAGCTGTTTTTT. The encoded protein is CASSYIGQVLGELFF.